The subject of this entry is one TCR beta chain. Using immunoSEQ multiplex PCR, the repertoire was profiled, and TCRdb retains in-frame clones only, with some absent. The sample includes fewer than 300,000 clones, approximately 90% of them seen just once. The sample belongs to a study of blood T cell repertoires in COVID-19. Sequencing input: peripheral blood. The clonotype comes from a woman aged 45 to 65 with COVID-19, enrolled during active disease.

The CDR3 DNA is TGTGCCAGCAGCTTGCCGGTAGTCGCAGATACGCAGTATTTT. Its translation: CASSLPVVADTQYF. This sequence joins TRBV13 and TRBJ2-3; the D is unclear. The CDR3 is 14 residues long. Germline CDR1 and CDR2: PRHDT and FYEKMQ (reference sequence). Trimming left V 3 bases short and J 4 bases short, with 11 bases between. The complete variable domain, with remaining parts taken from reference TRBV13 and TRBJ2-3, reads AAGVIQSPRHLIKEKRETATLKCYPIPRHDTVYWYQQGPGQDPQFLISFYEKMQSDKGSIPDRFSAQQFSDYHSELNMSSLELGDSALYFCASSLPVVADTQYFGPGTRLTVL.